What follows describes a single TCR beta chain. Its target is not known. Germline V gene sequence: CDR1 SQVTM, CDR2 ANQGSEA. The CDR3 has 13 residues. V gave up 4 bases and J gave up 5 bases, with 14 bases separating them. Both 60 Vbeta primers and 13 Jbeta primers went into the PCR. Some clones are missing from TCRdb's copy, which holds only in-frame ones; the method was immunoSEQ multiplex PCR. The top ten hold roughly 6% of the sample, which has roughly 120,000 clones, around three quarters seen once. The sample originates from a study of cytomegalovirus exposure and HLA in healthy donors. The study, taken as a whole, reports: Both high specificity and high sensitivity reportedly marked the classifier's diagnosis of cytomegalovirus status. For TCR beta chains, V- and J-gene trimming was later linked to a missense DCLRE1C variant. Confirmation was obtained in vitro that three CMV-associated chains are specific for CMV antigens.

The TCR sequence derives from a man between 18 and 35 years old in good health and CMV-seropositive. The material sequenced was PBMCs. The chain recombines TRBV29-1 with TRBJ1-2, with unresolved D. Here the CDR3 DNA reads TGCAGCGTTGTAGGACCGCGGGCTTATGGCTACACCTTC. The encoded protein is CSVVGPRAYGYTF.